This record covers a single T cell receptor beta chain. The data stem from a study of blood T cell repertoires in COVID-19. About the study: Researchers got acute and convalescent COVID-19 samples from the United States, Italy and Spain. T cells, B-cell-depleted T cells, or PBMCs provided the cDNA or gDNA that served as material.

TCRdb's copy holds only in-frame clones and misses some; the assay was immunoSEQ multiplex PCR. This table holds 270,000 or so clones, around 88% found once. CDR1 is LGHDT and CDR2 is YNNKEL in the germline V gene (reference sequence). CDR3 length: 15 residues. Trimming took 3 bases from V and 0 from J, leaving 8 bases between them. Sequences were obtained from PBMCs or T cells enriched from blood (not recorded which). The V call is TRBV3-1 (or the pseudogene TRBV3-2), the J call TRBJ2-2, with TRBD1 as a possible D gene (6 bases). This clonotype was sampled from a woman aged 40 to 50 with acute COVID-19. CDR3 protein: CASSQQGSNTGELFF. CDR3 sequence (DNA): TGTGCCAGCAGCCAGCAGGGGTCGAACACCGGGGAGCTGTTTTTT.